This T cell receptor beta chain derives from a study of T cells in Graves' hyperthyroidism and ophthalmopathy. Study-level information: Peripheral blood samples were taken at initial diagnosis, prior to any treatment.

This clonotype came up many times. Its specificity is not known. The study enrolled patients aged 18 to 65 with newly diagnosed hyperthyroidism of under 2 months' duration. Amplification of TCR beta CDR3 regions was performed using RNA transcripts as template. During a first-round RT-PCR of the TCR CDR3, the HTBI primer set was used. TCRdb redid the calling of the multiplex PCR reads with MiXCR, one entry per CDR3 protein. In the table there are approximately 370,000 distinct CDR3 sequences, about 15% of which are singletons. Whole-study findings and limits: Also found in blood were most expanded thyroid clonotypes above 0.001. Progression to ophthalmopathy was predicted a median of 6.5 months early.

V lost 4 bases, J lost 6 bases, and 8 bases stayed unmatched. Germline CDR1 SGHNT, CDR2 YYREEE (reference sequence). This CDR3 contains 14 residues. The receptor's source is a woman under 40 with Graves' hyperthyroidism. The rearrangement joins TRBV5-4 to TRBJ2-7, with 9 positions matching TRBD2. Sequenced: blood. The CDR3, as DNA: TGTGCCAGCAGCCAAGGGCAAGCGGGGGGCGAGCAGTACTTC. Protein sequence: CASSQGQAGGEQYF.